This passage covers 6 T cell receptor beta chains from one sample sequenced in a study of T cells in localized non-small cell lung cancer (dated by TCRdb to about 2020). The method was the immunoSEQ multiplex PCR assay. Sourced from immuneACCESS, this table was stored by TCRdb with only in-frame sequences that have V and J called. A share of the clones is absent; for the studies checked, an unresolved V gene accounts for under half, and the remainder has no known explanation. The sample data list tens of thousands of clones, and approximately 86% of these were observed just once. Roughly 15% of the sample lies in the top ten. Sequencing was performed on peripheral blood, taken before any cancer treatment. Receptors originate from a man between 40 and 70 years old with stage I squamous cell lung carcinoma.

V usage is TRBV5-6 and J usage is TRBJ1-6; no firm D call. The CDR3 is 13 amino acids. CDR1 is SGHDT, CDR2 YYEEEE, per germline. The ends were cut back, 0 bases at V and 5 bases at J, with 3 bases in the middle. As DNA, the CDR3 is TGTGCCAGCAGCTTGGGCCATAATTCACCCCTCCACTTT. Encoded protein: CASSLGHNSPLHF.

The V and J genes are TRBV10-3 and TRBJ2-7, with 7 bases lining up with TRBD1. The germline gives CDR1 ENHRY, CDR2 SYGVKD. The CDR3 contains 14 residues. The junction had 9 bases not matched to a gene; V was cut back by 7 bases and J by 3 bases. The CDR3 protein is CAITSGTVGYEQYF. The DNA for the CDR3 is TGTGCCATCACCTCCGGGACAGTGGGCTACGAGCAGTACTTC.

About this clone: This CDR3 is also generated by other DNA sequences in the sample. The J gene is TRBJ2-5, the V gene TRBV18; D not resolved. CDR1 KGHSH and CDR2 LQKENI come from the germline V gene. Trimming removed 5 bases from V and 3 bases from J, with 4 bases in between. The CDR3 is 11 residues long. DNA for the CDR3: TGTGCCAGCTCATCCAAAGAGACCCAGTACTTC. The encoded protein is CASSSKETQYF. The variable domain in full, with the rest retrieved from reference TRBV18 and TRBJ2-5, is NAGVMQNPRHLVRRRGQEARLRCSPMKGHSHVYWYRQLPEEGLKFMVYLQKENIIDESGMPKERFSAEFPKEGPSILRIQQVVRGDSAAYFCASSSKETQYFGPGTRLLVL.

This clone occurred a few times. CDR3 amino acids: CASSLDSNTEAFF. CDR3 coding DNA: TGTGCCAGCAGCTTGGATTCGAACACTGAAGCTTTCTTT. This rearrangement joins TRBV5-4 to TRBJ1-1; no definite D call. Trimming cost V 0 bases and J 1 base, with 4 bases left between them. The CDR3 extends over 13 amino acids. CDR1 and CDR2 from the germline V gene are SGHNT and YYREEE (reference sequence).

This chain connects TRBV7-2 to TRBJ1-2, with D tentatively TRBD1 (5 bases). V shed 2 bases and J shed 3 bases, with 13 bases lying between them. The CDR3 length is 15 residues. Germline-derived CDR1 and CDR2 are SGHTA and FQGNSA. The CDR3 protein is CASSLLVTVDYGYTF. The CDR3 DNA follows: TGTGCCAGCAGCTTACTCGTGACAGTCGACTATGGCTACACCTTC.

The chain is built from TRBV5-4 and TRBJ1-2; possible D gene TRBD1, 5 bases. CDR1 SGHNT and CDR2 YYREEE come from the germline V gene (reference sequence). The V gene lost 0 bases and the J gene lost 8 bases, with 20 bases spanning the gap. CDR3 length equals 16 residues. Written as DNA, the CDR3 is TGTGCCAGCAGCTTGGCCATTAGGCAGGGAGCGAAAGGCTACACCTTC. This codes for CASSLAIRQGAKGYTF.